The clone carrying this TCR beta chain occurred a few times. The antigen remains unidentified. Germline CDR1 reads MDHEN; CDR2 reads SYDVKM. The CDR3 has 13 residues. The ends were cut back, 6 bases at V and 7 bases at J, with 15 bases in the middle. This entry belongs to a study of beta chain features in type 1 diabetes. Study as a whole: The study found patients and healthy donors alike in age, gender and cell yields.

Findings and limits, study-wide: When Type 1 diabetes patients were examined, their TCRB CDR3s proved moderately but significantly shorter in all four CD4+ subsets. Across patients, naive, central memory and Treg TCRB repertoires exhibited apparently greater similarity than was observed across healthy donors. Here, the possible influence of HLA type (on TCRB rearrangement) remained unresolved.

Since all of the isolated RNA was reverse transcribed, expressed TCRB transcripts were what got sequenced. The protocol was immunoSEQ multiplex PCR, while the TCRdb copy is restricted to in-frame clones and leaves out a portion. This sample has around 120,000 clones, with roughly 17% found just once. This sequence originates from a man between 18 and 35 years old with type 1 diabetes. The chain is built from TRBV28 and TRBJ1-2; D is ambiguous. Sequencing was done on a sample of central memory CD4+ T cells from blood. The CDR3 loop is CASRHTRRAGYTF. In nucleotides, the CDR3 is TGTGCCAGCAGACACACCCGCCGGGCTGGCTACACCTTC.